Sequencing of this T cell receptor beta chain was carried out in a study of OX40 agonist ivuxolimab in advanced cancers. The CDR3 length is 12 residues. The germline CDR1 and CDR2 sequences are MNHEY and SMNVEV (reference sequence). V lost 7 bases, J lost 4 bases, and 8 bases lay in between. Assay: immunoSEQ multiplex PCR; the TCRdb copy retains only in-frame clones and omits some. Of roughly 100,000 clones listed, 75% to 95% were seen once; the top ten hold approximately 0.48%. This sample comprised CD4+ or CD8+ T cells sorted from blood, obtained in a trial of the OX40 agonist ivuxolimab. This clonotype originated in an adult with an advanced solid tumor such as melanoma, head and neck, liver or kidney cancer. The rearrangement uses TRBV27 and TRBJ2-1; no clear D. Here the CDR3 reads CASKTEYNEQFF. The DNA of the CDR3 is TGTGCCAGCAAAACCGAATACAATGAGCAGTTCTTC.